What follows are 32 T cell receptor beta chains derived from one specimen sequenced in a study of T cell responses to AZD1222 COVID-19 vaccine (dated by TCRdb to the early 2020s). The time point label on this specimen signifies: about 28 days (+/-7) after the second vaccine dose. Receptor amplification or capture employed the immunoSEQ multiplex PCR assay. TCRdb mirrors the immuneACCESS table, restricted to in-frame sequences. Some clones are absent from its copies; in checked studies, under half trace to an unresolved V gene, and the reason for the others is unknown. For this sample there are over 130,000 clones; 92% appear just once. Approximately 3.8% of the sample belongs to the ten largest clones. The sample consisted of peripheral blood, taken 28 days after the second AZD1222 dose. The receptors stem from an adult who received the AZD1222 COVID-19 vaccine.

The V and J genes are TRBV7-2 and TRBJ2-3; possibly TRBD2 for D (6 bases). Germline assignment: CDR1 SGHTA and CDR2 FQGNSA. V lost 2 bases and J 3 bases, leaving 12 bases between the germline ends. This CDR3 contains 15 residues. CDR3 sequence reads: CASSLNGGKTDTQYF. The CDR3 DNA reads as TGTGCCAGCAGCTTAAACGGCGGGAAAACAGATACGCAGTATTTT.

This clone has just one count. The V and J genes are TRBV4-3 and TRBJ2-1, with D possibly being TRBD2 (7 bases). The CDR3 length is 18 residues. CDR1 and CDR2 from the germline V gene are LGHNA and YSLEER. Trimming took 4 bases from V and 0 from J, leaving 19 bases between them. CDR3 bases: TGCGCCAGCAGCCCAGGGGCTAGCGGAAAGAGCTCCTACAATGAGCAGTTCTTC. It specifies CASSPGASGKSSYNEQFF.

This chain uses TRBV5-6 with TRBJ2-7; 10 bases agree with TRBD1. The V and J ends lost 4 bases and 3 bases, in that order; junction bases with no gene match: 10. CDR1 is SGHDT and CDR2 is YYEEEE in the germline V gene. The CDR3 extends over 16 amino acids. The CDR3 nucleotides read TGTGCCAGCAGCCCGACAGGGGGCAATCCCCACTACGAGCAGTACTTC. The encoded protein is CASSPTGGNPHYEQYF.

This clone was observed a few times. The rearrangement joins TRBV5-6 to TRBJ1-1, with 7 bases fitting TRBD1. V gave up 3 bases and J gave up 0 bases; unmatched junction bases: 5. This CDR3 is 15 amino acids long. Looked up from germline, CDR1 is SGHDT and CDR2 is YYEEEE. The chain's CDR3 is CASSSTTGVNTEAFF. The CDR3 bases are TGTGCCAGCAGCTCCACCACAGGGGTGAACACTGAAGCTTTCTTT.

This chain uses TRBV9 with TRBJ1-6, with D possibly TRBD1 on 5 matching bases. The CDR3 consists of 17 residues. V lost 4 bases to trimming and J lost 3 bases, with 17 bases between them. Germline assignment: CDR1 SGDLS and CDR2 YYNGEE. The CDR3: CASSPMGPRGYNSPLHF. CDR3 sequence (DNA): TGTGCCAGCAGCCCCATGGGACCACGGGGCTATAATTCACCCCTCCACTTT.

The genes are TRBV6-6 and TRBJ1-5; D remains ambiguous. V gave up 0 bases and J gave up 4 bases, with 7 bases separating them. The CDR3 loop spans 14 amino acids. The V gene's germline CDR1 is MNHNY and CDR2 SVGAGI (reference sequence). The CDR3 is CASSYSTGNQPQHF. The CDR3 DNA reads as TGTGCCAGCAGTTACTCGACGGGTAATCAGCCCCAGCATTTT.

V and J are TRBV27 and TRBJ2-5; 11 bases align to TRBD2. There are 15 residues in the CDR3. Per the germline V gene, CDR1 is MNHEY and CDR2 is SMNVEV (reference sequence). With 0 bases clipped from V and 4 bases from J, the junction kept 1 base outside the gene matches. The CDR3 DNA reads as TGTGCCAGCAGTTTATCTACTAGCGGGGGAGAGACCCAGTACTTC. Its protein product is CASSLSTSGGETQYF.

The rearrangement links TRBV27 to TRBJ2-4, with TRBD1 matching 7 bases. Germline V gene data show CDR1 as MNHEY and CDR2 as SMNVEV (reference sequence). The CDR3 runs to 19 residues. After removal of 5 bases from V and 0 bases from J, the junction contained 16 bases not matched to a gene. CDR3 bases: TGTGCCAGCAGTCCAACGGGGACAGTGCGCTCGCTAGCCAAAAACATTCAGTACTTC. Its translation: CASSPTGTVRSLAKNIQYF.

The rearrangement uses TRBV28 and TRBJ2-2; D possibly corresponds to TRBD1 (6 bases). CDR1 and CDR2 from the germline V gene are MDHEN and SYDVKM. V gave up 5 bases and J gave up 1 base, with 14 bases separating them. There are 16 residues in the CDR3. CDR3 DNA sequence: TGTGCCAGCAGTCCCCGGACAGAGTTGAACACCGGGGAGCTGTTTTTT. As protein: CASSPRTELNTGELFF.

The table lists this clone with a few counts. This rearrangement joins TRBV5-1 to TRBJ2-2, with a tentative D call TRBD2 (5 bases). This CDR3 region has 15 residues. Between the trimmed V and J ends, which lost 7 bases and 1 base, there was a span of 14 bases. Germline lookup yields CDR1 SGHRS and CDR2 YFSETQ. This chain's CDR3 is CASEISGGNTGELFF. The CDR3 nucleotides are TGCGCCAGCGAGATCAGCGGTGGGAACACCGGGGAGCTGTTTTTT.

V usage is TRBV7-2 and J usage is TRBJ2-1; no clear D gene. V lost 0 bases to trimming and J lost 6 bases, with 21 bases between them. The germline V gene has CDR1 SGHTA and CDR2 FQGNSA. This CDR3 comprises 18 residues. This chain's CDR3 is CASSLARSWPDRRNEQFF. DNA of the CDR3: TGTGCCAGCAGCTTAGCGCGTTCGTGGCCAGACCGACGCAATGAGCAGTTCTTC.

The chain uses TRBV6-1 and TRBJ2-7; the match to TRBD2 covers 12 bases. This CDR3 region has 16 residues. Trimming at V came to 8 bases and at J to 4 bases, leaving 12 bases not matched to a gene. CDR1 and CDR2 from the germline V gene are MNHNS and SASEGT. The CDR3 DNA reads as TGTGCCAGCTGTGGGGCGGGAGGGACTAGCGGGTACGAGCAGTACTTC. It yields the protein CASCGAGGTSGYEQYF.

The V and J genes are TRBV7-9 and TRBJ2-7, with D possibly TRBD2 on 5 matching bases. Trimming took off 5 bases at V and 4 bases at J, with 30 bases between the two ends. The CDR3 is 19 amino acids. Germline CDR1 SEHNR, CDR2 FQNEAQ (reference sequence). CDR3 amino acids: CASSPPGSTVASRIYEQYF. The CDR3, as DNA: TGTGCCAGCAGCCCACCGGGATCCACGGTAGCTAGCCGGATATACGAGCAGTACTTC.

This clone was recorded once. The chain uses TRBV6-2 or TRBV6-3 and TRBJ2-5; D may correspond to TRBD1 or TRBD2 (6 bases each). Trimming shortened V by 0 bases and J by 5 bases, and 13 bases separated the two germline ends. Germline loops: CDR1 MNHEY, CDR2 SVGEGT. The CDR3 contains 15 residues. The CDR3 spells CASSYSEQGGETQYF. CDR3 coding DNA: TGTGCCAGCAGTTACTCCGAACAGGGAGGCGAGACCCAGTACTTC.

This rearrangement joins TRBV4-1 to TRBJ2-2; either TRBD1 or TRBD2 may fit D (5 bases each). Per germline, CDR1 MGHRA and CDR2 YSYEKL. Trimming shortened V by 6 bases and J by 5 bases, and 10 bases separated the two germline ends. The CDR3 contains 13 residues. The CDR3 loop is CASRIEGTGELFF. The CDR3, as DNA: TGCGCCAGCAGGATAGAGGGGACCGGGGAGCTGTTTTTT.

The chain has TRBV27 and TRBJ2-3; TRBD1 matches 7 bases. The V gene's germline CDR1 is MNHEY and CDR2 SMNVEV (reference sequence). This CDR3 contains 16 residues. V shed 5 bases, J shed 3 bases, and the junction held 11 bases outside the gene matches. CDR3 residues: CASSLTYRGQTDTQYF. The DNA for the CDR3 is TGTGCCAGCAGTCTAACCTACAGGGGACAAACAGATACGCAGTATTTT.

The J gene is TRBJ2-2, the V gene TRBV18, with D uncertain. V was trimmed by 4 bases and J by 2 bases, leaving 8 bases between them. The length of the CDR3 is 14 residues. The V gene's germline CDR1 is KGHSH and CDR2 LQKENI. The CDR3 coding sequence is TGTGCCAGCTCACACTGGAATAACACCGGGGAGCTGTTTTTT. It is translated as CASSHWNNTGELFF.

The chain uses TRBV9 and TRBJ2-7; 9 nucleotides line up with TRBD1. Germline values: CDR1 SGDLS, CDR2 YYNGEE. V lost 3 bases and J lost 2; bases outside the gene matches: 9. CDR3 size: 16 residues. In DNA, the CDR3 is TGTGCCAGCAGCGCGACCGGGACAGGGCATACCTACGAGCAGTACTTC. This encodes CASSATGTGHTYEQYF. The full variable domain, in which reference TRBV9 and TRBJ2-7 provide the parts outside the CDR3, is DSGVTQTPKHLITATGQRVTLRCSPRSGDLSVYWYQQSLDQGLQFLIQYYNGEERAKGNILERFSAQQFPDLHSELNLSSLELGDSALYFCASSATGTGHTYEQYFGPGTRLTVT.

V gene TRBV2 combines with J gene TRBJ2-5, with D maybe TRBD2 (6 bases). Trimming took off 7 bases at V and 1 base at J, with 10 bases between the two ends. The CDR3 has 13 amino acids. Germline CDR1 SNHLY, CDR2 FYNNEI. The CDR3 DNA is TGTGCCAGCAACGGCGGGACCCAAGAGACCCAGTACTTC. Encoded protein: CASNGGTQETQYF.

The CDR3 DNA sequence: TGTGCCAGCAGTTCATGGAAGACCCAGTACTTC. It specifies CASSSWKTQYF. The V call is TRBV12-3 or TRBV12-4, the J call TRBJ2-5; D call uncertain. V was trimmed by 4 bases and J by 6 bases, leaving 6 bases between them. The CDR3 totals 11 residues.

The CDR3 DNA follows: TGCGCCAGCAGTCACGATTACGGACACCTCTACGAGCAGTACTTC. Protein product: CASSHDYGHLYEQYF. This chain uses TRBV23-1 with TRBJ2-7; D is perhaps TRBD1 (5 bases). TRBV23-1 is designated an ORF whose function remains uncertain. The CDR3 loop spans 15 amino acids. Trimming took off 3 bases at V and 3 bases at J, with 15 bases between the two ends.

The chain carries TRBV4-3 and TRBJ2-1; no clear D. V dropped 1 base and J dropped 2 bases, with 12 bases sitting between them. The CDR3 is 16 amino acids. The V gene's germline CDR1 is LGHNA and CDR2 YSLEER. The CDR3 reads CASSQGRGRPYNEQFF. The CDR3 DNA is TGCGCCAGCAGCCAAGGGAGAGGTCGGCCCTACAATGAGCAGTTCTTC.

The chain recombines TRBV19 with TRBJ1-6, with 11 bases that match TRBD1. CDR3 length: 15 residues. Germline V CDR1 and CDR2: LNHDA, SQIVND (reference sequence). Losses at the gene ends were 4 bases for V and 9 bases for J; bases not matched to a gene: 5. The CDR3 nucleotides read TGTGCCAGTAGTACGGGACAGGGGGATGGTTCACCCCTCCACTTT. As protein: CASSTGQGDGSPLHF. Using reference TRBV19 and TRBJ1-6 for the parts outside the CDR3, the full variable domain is DGGITQSPKYLFRKEGQNVTLSCEQNLNHDAMYWYRQDPGQGLRLIYYSQIVNDFQKGDIAEGYSVSREKKESFPLTVTSAQKNPTAFYLCASSTGQGDGSPLHFGNGTRLTVT.

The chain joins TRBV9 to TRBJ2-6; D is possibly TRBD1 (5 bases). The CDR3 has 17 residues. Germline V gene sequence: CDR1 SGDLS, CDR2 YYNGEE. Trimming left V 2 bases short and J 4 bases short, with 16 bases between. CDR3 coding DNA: TGTGCCAGCAGCGTTACCAGGGCGGTGAGCGGGGCCAACGTCCTGACTTTC. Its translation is CASSVTRAVSGANVLTF.

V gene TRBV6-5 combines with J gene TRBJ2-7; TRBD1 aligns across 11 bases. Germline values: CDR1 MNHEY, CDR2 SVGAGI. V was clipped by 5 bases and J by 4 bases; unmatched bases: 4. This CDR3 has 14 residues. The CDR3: CASSRDRGEYEQYF. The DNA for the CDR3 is TGTGCCAGCAGTAGGGACAGGGGGGAGTACGAGCAGTACTTC.

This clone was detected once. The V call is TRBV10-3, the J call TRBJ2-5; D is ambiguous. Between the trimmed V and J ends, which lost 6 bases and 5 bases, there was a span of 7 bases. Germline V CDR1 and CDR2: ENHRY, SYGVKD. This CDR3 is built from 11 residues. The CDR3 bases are TGTGCCATCAGATCGGAGGAGACCCAGTACTTC. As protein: CAIRSEETQYF.

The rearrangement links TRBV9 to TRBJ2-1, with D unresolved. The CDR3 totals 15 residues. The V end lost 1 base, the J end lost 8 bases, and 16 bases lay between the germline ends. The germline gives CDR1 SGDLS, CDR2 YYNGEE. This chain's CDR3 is CASSVTPRVIDEQFF. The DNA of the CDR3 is TGTGCCAGCAGCGTAACGCCCCGCGTTATAGATGAGCAGTTCTTC.

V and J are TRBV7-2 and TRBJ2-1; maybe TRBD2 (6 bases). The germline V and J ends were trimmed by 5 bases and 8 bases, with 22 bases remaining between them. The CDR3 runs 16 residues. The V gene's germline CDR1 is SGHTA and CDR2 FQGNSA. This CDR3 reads CASSPSPGTLSDEQFF. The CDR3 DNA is TGTGCCAGCAGCCCAAGCCCCGGGACTCTAAGCGATGAGCAGTTCTTC.

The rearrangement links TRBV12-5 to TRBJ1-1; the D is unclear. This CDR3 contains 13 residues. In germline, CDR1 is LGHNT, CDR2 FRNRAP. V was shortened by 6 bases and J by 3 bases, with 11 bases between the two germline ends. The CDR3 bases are TGTGCTAGTGGACGCGCATGGGACACTGAAGCTTTCTTT. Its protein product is CASGRAWDTEAFF.

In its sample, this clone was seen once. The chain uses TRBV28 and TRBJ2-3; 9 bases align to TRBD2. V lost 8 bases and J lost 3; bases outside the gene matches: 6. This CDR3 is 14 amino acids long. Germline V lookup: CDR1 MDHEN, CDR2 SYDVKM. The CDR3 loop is CASLMAGGTDTQYF. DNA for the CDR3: TGTGCCAGCCTGATGGCGGGAGGGACAGATACGCAGTATTTT.

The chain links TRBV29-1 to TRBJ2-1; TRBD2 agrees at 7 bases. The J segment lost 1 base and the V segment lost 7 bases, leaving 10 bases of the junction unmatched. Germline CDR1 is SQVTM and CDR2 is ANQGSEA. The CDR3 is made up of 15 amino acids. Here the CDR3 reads CSAYLSGFSYNEQFF. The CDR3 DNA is TGCAGCGCCTATCTTAGCGGGTTTTCCTACAATGAGCAGTTCTTC.

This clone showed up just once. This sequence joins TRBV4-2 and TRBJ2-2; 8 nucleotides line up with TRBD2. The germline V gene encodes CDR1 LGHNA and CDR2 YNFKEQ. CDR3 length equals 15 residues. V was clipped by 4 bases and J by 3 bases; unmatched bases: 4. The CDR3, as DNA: TGTGCCAGCAGCCCTCGGGGGGGATACACCGGGGAGCTGTTTTTT. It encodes CASSPRGGYTGELFF.